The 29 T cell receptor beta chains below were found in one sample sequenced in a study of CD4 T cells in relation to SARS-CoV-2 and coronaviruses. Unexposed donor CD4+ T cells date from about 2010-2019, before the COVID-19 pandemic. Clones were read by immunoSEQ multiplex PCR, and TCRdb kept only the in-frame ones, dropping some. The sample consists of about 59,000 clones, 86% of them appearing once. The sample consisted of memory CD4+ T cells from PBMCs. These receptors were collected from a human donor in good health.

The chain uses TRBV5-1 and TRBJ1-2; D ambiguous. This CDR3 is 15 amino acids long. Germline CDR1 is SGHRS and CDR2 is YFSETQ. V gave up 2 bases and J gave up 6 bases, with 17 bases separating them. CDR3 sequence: CASSLTSPATNGYTF. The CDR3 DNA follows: TGCGCCAGCAGCTTAACTTCCCCTGCTACTAATGGCTACACCTTC.

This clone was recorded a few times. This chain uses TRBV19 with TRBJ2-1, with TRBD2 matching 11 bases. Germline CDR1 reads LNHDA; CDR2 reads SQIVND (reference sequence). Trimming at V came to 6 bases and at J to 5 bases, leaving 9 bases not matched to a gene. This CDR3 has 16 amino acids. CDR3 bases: TGTGCCAGTAGGGTGTTGACTAGCGGGACCGACAATGAGCAGTTCTTC. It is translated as CASRVLTSGTDNEQFF.

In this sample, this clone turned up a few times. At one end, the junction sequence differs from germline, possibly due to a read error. CDR3 amino acids: CASSPLRGPFLF. CDR3 in DNA: TGTGCCAGCAGCCCCCTTCGGGGGCCCTTTTTATTT. The chain joins TRBV28 to TRBJ1-1; D perhaps matches TRBD1 (6 bases). The CDR3 is made up of 12 amino acids. Per the germline V gene, CDR1 is MDHEN and CDR2 is SYDVKM.

CDR3 loop: CASSYDSRLYNEQFF. The CDR3, as DNA: TGTGCCAGCAGCTACGACTCTCGACTGTACAATGAGCAGTTCTTC. This rearrangement joins TRBV11-2 to TRBJ2-1; D unresolved. The CDR3 is made up of 15 amino acids. Germline V gives CDR1 SGHAT, CDR2 FQNNGV. Trimming removed 4 bases at V and 4 bases at J, with 14 bases between.

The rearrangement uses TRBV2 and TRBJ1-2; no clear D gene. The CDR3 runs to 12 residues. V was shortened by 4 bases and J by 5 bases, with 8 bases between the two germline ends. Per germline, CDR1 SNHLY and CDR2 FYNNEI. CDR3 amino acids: CASSGEGYGYTF. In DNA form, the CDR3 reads TGTGCCAGCAGTGGGGAAGGGTATGGCTACACCTTC.

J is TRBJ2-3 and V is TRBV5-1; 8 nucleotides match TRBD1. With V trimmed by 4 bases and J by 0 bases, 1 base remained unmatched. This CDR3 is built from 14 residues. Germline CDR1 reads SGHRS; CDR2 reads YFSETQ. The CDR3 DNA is TGCGCCAGCAGCGGACAGGGTAGCACAGATACGCAGTATTTT. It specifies CASSGQGSTDTQYF. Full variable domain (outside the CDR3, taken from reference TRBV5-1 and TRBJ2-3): KAGVTQTPRYLIKTRGQQVTLSCSPISGHRSVSWYQQTPGQGLQFLFEYFSETQRNKGNFPGRFSGRQFSNSRSEMNVSTLELGDSALYLCASSGQGSTDTQYFGPGTRLTVL.

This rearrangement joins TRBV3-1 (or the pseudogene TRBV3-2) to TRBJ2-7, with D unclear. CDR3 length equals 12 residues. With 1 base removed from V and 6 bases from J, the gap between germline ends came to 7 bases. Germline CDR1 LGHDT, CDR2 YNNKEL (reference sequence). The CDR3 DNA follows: TGTGCCAGCAGCCAAGGCAGAACCGAGCAGTACTTC. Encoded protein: CASSQGRTEQYF.

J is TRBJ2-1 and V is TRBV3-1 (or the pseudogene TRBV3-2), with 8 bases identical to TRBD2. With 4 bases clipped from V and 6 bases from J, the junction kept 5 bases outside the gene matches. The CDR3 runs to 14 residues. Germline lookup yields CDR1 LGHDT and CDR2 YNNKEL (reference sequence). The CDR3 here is CASSLRTSRNEQFF. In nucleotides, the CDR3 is TGTGCCAGCAGCCTTCGGACTAGCCGCAATGAGCAGTTCTTC.

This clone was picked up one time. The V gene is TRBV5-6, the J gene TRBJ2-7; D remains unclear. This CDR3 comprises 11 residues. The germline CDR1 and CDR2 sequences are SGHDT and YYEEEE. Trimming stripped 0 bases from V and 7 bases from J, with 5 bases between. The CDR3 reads CASSLVGEQYF. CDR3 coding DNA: TGTGCCAGCAGCTTGGTTGGGGAGCAGTACTTC.

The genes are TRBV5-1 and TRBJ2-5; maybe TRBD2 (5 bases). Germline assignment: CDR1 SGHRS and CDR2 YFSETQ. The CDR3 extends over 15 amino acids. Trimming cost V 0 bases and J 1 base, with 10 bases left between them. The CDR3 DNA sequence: TGCGCCAGCAGCTTGGCCGTTGAGGGCCAAGAGACCCAGTACTTC. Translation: CASSLAVEGQETQYF. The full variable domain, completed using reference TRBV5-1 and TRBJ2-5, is KAGVTQTPRYLIKTRGQQVTLSCSPISGHRSVSWYQQTPGQGLQFLFEYFSETQRNKGNFPGRFSGRQFSNSRSEMNVSTLELGDSALYLCASSLAVEGQETQYFGPGTRLLVL.

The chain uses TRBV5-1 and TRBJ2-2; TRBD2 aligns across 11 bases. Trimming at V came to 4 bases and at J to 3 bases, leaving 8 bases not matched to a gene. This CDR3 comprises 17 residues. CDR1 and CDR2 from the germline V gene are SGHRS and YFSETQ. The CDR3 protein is CASSKGGLAAYTGELFF. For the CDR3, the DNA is TGCGCCAGCAGCAAAGGGGGACTAGCGGCCTACACCGGGGAGCTGTTTTTT.

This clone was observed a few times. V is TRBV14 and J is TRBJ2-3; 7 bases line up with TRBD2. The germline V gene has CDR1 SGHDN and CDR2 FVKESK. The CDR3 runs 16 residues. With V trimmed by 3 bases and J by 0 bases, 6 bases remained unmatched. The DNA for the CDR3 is TGTGCCAGCAGCCATGGTGCCGGGAGGAGCACAGATACGCAGTATTTT. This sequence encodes CASSHGAGRSTDTQYF.

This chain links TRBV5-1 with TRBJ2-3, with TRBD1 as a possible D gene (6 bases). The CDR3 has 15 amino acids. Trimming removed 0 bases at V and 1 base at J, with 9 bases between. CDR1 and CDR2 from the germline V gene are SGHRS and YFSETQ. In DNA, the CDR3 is TGCGCCAGCAGCTTGGTAGGGGGAGGCACAGATACGCAGTATTTT. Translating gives CASSLVGGGTDTQYF.

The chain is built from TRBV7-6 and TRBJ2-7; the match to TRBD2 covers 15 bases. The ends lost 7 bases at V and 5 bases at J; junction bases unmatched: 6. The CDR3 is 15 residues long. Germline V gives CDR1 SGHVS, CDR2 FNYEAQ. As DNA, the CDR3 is TGTGCCAGCACAGGACTAGCGGGAGGGCGCAACGAGCAGTACTTC. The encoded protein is CASTGLAGGRNEQYF.

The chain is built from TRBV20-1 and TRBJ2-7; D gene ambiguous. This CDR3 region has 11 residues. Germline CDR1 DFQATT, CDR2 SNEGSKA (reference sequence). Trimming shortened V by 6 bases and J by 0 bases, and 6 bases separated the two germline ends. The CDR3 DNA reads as TGCAGTGCATTTAGCTCCTACGAGCAGTACTTC. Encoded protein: CSAFSSYEQYF.

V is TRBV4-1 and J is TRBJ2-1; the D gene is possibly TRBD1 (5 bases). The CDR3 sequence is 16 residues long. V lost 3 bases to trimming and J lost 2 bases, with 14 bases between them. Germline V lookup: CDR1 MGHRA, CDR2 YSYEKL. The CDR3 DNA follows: TGCGCCAGCAGCCAGGATCTAGACAGTCCCTACAATGAGCAGTTCTTC. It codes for CASSQDLDSPYNEQFF.

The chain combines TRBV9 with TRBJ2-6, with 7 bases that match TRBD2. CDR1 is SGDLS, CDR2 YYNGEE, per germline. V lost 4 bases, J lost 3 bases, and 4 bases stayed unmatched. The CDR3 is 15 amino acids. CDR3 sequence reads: CASSPRGVGANVLTF. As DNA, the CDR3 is TGTGCCAGCAGCCCCCGGGGGGTTGGGGCCAACGTCCTGACTTTC.

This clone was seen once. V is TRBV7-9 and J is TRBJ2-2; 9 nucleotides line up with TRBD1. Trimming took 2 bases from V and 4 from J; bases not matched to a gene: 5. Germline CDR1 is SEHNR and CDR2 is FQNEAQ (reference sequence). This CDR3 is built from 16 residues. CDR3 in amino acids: CASSLPGTGSTGELFF. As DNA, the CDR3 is TGTGCCAGCAGCTTACCCGGGACAGGGAGCACCGGGGAGCTGTTTTTT.

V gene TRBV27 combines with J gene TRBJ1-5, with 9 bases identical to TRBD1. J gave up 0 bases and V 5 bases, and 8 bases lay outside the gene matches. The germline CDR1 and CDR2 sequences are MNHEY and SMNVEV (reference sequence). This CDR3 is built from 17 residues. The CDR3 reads CASSTTPGQGSNQPQHF. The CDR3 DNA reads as TGTGCCAGCAGTACCACCCCGGGACAGGGTAGCAATCAGCCCCAGCATTTT.

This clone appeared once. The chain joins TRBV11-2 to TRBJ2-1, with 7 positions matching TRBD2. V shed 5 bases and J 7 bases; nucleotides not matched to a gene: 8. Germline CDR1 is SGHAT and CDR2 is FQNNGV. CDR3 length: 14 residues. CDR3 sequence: CASSPRLAGNEQFF. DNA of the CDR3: TGTGCCAGCAGCCCCAGACTAGCCGGGAATGAGCAGTTCTTC.

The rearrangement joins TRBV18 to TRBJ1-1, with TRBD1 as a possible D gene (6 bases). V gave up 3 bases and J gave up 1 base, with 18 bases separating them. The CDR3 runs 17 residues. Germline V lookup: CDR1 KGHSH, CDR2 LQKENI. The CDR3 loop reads CASSPTGGRSRNTEAFF. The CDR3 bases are TGTGCCAGCTCACCGACAGGTGGTCGGTCGAGGAACACTGAAGCTTTCTTT.

The CDR3, as DNA: TGTGCCAGCAGCTTTAGCGGGATTTTCTACAATGAGCAGTTCTTC. It codes for CASSFSGIFYNEQFF. This chain connects TRBV7-6 to TRBJ2-1; TRBD2 agrees at 8 bases. CDR3 length: 15 amino acids. Germline values: CDR1 SGHVS, CDR2 FNYEAQ. The V and J ends lost 3 bases and 3 bases, in that order; junction bases with no gene match: 4.

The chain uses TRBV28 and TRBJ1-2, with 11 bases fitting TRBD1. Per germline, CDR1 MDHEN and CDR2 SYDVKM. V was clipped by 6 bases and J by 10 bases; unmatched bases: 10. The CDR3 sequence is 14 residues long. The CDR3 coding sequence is TGTGCCAGCAGAGGACAGGGGGCGGGGGGTGTCTACACCTTC. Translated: CASRGQGAGGVYTF.

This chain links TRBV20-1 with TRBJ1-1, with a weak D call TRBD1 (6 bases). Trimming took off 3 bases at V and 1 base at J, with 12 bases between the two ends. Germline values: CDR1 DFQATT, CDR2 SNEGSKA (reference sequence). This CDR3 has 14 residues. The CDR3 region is CSASGDRRNTEAFF. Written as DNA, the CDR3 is TGCAGTGCTAGTGGAGACAGGAGGAACACTGAAGCTTTCTTT.

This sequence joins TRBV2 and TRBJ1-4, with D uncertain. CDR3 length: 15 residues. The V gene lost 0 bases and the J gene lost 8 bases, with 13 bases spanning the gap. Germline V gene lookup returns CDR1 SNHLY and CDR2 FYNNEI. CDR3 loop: CASSEAGAFAEKLFF. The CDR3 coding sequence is TGTGCCAGCAGTGAAGCTGGAGCGTTTGCGGAAAAACTGTTTTTT.

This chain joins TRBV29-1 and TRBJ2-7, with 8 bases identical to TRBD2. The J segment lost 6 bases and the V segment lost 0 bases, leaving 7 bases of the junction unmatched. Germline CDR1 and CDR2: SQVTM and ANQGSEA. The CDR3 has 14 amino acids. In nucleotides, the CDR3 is TGCAGCGTTGAAGATAACGGGAGGGCCGGCGAGCAGTACTTC. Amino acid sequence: CSVEDNGRAGEQYF.

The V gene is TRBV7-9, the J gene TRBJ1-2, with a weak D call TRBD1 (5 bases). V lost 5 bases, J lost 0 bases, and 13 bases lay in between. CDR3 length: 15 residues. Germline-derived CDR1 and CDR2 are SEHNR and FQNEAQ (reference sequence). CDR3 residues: CASSRGTDSNYGYTF. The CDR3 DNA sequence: TGTGCCAGCAGCCGCGGGACGGATTCTAACTATGGCTACACCTTC.

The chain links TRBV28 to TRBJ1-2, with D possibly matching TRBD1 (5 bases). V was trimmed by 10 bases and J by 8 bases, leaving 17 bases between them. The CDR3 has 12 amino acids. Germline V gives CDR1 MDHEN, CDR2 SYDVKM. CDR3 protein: CATGAPRRGYTF. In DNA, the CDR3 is TGTGCCACCGGGGCCCCGCGTCGAGGCTACACCTTC.

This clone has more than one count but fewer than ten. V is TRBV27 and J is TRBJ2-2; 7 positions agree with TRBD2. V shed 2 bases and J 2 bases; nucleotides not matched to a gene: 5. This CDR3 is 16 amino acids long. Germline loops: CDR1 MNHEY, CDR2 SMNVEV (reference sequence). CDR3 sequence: CASSLGLAANTGELFF. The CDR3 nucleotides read TGTGCCAGCAGTTTAGGCCTAGCGGCAAACACCGGGGAGCTGTTTTTT.